The source of this TCR beta chain is a study of tumor and adjacent non-tumor tissue in lung cancer. Study-level information: There were around eleven adenocarcinoma, a couple of squamous cell carcinoma and 1 small cell lung cancer cases.

The template was RNA from unsorted bulk tissue. Chemotherapy-naive patients with new lung cancer underwent thoracic surgery in China, August–November 2014. The library came from three nested PCR rounds adapted from ARM-PCR protocols. TCRdb fed the multiplex PCR reads into MiXCR, producing one record per CDR3 protein. The profile covers 55,000 to 75,000 distinct CDR3 sequences, with 60% appearing a single time and around 20% taken by the ten largest. Germline CDR1 and CDR2: SGHKS and YYEKEE (reference sequence). V lost 0 bases, J lost 4 bases, and 9 bases lay in between. CDR3 size: 14 residues. This clonotype was counted ten times or more.

The receptor comes from a man in his fifties with non-small cell lung cancer. The rearrangement joins TRBV5-5 to TRBJ2-3, with a possible D match to TRBD2 (6 bases). The sequenced material came from lung tumor tissue. CDR3 sequence reads: CASSLGRDSDTQYF. For the CDR3, the DNA is TGTGCCAGCAGCTTGGGTAGGGACTCAGATACGCAGTATTTT.